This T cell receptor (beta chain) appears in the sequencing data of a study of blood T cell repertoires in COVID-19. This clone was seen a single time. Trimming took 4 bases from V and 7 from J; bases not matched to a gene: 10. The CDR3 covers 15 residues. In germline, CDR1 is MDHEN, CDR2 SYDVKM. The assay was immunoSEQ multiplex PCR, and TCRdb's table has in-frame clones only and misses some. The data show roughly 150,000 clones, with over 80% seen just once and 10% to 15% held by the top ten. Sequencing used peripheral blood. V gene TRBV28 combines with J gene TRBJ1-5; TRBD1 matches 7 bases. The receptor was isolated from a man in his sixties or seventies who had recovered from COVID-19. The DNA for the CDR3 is TGTGCCAGCAGTTCACCGACAGGGCCAGGACAGCCCCAGCATTTT. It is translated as CASSSPTGPGQPQHF.